This T cell receptor beta chain is drawn from a study of T cell responses to AZD1222 COVID-19 vaccine. As for the study in general: Pooling was applied to second doses at about 4 or about 12 weeks.

TCRdb keeps only in-frame clones here, not all; method: immunoSEQ multiplex PCR. This table holds about 90,000 clones, 88% found once. This sample comprised peripheral blood, obtained on day 0 of AZD1222 vaccination. The clonotype was recovered from an adult in good health.

DNA of the CDR3: TGTGCCAGCAGTCCCCCCGAGAGACAGGGGGATGAAAAACTGTTTTTT. Translating it yields CASSPPERQGDEKLFF. The chain links TRBV28 to TRBJ1-4; 9 positions match TRBD1. The CDR3 has 16 residues. Germline V gene lookup returns CDR1 MDHEN and CDR2 SYDVKM. Trimming removed 5 bases from V and 6 bases from J; junction bases left unmatched: 10.